The next 3 T cell receptor beta chains were all read from a single sample in a study of blood T cell repertoires in COVID-19. Measured with immunoSEQ multiplex PCR; TCRdb has only the in-frame clones, and not every one. The table shows around 220,000 clones, with more than 80% occurring only once. The material sequenced was peripheral blood. These receptors were taken from a woman older than 75 with acute or convalescent COVID-19.

This chain connects TRBV18 to TRBJ1-4; TRBD1 matches at 8 bases. The CDR3 is 15 amino acids. V shed 3 bases and J 4 bases; nucleotides not matched to a gene: 4. CDR1 and CDR2 from the germline V gene are KGHSH and LQKENI. CDR3 loop: CASSPQQGGNEKLFF. The CDR3 DNA reads TGTGCCAGCTCACCGCAACAGGGGGGTAATGAAAAACTGTTTTTT.

V is TRBV5-4 and J is TRBJ2-3, with 14 bases fitting TRBD2. The CDR3 has 15 amino acids. CDR1 and CDR2 (germline): SGHNT, YYREEE (reference sequence). Trimming cost V 4 bases and J 6 bases; bases outside gene matches: 4. DNA for the CDR3: TGTGCCAGCAGCAAGACTAGCGGGGGGGCGGATACGCAGTATTTT. Translating it yields CASSKTSGGADTQYF.

The V call is TRBV30, the J call TRBJ2-3, with a tentative D call TRBD2 (6 bases). Germline assignment: CDR1 GTSNPN and CDR2 SVGIG (reference sequence). V lost 0 bases to trimming and J lost 2 bases, with 9 bases between them. The CDR3 totals 14 residues. The CDR3 region has the DNA TGTGCCTGGAGTGTGGGACTTTTCACAGATACGCAGTATTTT. The encoded protein is CAWSVGLFTDTQYF.